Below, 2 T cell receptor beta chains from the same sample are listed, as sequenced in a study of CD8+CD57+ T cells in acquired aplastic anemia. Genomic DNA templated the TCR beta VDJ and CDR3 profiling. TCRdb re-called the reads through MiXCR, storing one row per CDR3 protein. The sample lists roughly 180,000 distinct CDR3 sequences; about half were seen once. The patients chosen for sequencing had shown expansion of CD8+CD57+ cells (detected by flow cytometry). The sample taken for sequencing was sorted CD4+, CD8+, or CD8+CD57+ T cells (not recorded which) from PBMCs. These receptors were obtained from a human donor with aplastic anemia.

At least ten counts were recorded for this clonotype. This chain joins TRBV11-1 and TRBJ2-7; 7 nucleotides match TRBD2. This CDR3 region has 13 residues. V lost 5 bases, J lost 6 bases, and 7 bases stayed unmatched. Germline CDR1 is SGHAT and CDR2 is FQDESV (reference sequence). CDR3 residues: CASSNGRVGEQYF. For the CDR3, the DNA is TGTGCCAGCAGCAATGGGAGGGTCGGCGAGCAGTACTTC.

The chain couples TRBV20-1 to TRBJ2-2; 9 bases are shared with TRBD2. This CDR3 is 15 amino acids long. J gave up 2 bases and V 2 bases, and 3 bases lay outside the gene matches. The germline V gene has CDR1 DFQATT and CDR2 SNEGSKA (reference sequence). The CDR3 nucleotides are TGCAGTGCTAGAATGACTAGCGGCAACACCGGGGAGCTGTTTTTT. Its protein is CSARMTSGNTGELFF.